A selection of T cell receptor beta chains follows, all from one sample in a study of CD8+CD57+ T cells in acquired aplastic anemia. TCRdb re-analysed the reads in MiXCR, keeping a single row per CDR3 protein. The repertoire includes around 170,000 distinct CDR3 sequences, approximately 51% of them detected once, and 2.5% to 4% sits in the top ten. The sample comprised sorted CD4+, CD8+, or CD8+CD57+ T cells (not recorded which) from PBMCs. The receptor set was obtained from a human donor with aplastic anemia. Each CDR3 is given with its conserved first and last residue. D genes are given only for firm matches. Some rows mark clone size as missing; the rest say once, few, many or name a class of expanded clone.

j_call v_call d_call clone_size cdr3_nt cdr3_aa
TRBJ2-3 TRBV7-9 TRBD2 many TGTGCCAGCAGCTTATCTAGCGGGGGGGCCGTAGATACGCAGTATTTT CASSLSSGGAVDTQYF
TRBJ1-1 TRBV29-1 . . TGCAGCGTTGAAGACACAGTTTACACTGAAGCTTTCTTT CSVEDTVYTEAFF
TRBJ2-7 TRBV27 . many TGTGCCAGCAGTTTATCCCCACGGTACGAGCAGTACTTC CASSLSPRYEQYF
TRBJ1-2 TRBV7-2 . many TGTGCCAGCAGCATGCAGCCAAGGGACGTCCTCACGACGCAGGGCTACACCTTC CASSMQPRDVLTTQGYTF
TRBJ2-7 TRBV10-3 . few TGTGCCATCAGTAGTGGGGATCTGGCATCCTACGAGCAGTACTTC CAISSGDLASYEQYF
TRBJ1-3 TRBV10-3 . few TGTGCCAGCGCTACACCTGGGGCCCTTGGGTCCATATATTTT CASATPGALGSIYF
TRBJ2-1 TRBV20-1 . many TGCAGTGCCCCGTCAGCCCGTTCGAGGGAGCAGTTCTTC CSAPSARSREQFF
TRBJ2-3 TRBV9 TRBD2 many TGTGCCAGCAGCTCTGTAGCGGGGGGGCTCACAGATACGCAGTATTTT CASSSVAGGLTDTQYF
TRBJ2-7 TRBV7-3 TRBD1 . TGTGCCAGCAGCCAGTGGACAGGCTACGAGCAGTACTTC CASSQWTGYEQYF
TRBJ1-5 TRBV29-1 . . TGCAGCGTTGCTGCGGGGAGCAATCAGCCCCAGCATTTT CSVAAGSNQPQHF
TRBJ2-3 TRBV27 TRBD2 few TGTGCCAGCAGTGTGGCGGGAGTATACAATGAGCAGTATTTT CASSVAGVYNEQYF
TRBJ2-5 TRBV20-1 TRBD2 many TGCAGTGCTAGAGCAGGCGGGGGCCAAGAGACCCAGTACTTC CSARAGGGQETQYF
TRBJ2-5 TRBV19 TRBD1 . TGTGCCAGTAGCCAAAGGACAGGGGGCGCAGAGACCCAGTACTTC CASSQRTGGAETQYF
TRBJ1-6 TRBV3-1 . many TGTGCCAGCAGCCAGGAGTTTGGGAATTCACCCCTCCACTTT CASSQEFGNSPLHF
TRBJ1-6 TRBV2 . . TGTGCCAGCAGTGAAACAGGCCGGTCCCTCCACTTT CASSETGRSLHF
TRBJ1-3 TRBV15 . many TGTGCCACCAGCAATCTTAGGTTCAGCTCTGGAAACACCATATATTTT CATSNLRFSSGNTIYF
TRBJ2-7 TRBV10-3 . . TGTGCCATCAGGACCGCCCCCGTGGACGAGCAGTACTTC CAIRTAPVDEQYF
TRBJ2-3 TRBV2 TRBD1 . TGTGCCAGCAGCGGGACAGGGCCAGATACGCAGTATTTT CASSGTGPDTQYF
TRBJ2-7 TRBV2 . . TGTGCCAGCAGAGGGCTACGCGAGCAGTACTTC CASRGLREQYF
TRBJ2-1 TRBV7-7 . . TGTGCCGGCTCACCTGGGGAGCAGTTCTTC CAGSPGEQFF
TRBJ1-6 TRBV6-1 TRBD1 many TGTGCCAGCAGCGGGACAGGGCCTTCACCCCTCCACTTT CASSGTGPSPLHF
TRBJ1-2 TRBV19 . . TGTACCAGTAGTCCCGAGGATGGAGGGTATGGCTACACCTTC CTSSPEDGGYGYTF
TRBJ1-1 TRBV19 . once TGTGCCAGTAGTGTCGATTGGCCCACTGAAGCTTTCTTT CASSVDWPTEAFF
TRBJ2-7 TRBV6-1 . many TGTGCCAGCTTGGGGGGGCAAAAACCCTACGAGCAGTACTTC CASLGGQKPYEQYF
TRBJ1-2 TRBV4-3 TRBD1 many TGCGCCAGCAGCCCAGAACCGGACAGGTTTTTAGGCTACACCTTC CASSPEPDRFLGYTF
TRBJ2-7 TRBV19 TRBD2 . TGTGCCAGTAGTACGACTAGCGGGACTGGGGAGCAGTACTTC CASSTTSGTGEQYF
TRBJ2-7 TRBV25-1 . . TGTGCCAGCAGTGATACGGGCCGAAACTCCTACGAGCAGTACTTC CASSDTGRNSYEQYF
TRBJ1-6 TRBV7-9 TRBD1 many TGTGCCAGCAGCCAACAGGGGAGCTCCTATAATTCACCCCTCCACTTT CASSQQGSSYNSPLHF
TRBJ1-1 TRBV6-2/TRBV6-3 TRBD1 many TGTGCCAGCACTTACAGGGGGGACACTGAAGCTTTCTTT CASTYRGDTEAFF
TRBJ2-3 TRBV11-2 . many TGTGCCAGCAGCTTAGGGTGGAGGACTCGTAGCACAGATACGCAGTATTTT CASSLGWRTRSTDTQYF
TRBJ1-4 TRBV20-1 TRBD1 many TGCAGTGCGGAAGGACAGGGTGGCTTTGGGGCAACTAATGAAAAACTGTTTTTT CSAEGQGGFGATNEKLFF
TRBJ2-1 TRBV29-1 . . TGCAGCGTTGGGGCAGGGGGGTATGAGCAGTTCTTC CSVGAGGYEQFF
TRBJ2-1 TRBV19 . once TGTGCCAGTAGTATCGTCGGGGGTCTCAATGAGCAGTTCTTC CASSIVGGLNEQFF
TRBJ1-2 TRBV6-1 . . TGTGCCAGCAGGGATACAGCGAACTATGGCTACACCTTC CASRDTANYGYTF
TRBJ1-2 TRBV6-5 . . TGTGCCAGCAGTTACGCGGGGGATGGAAACACCTTC CASSYAGDGNTF
TRBJ1-2 TRBV20-1 . . TGCAGTGCTAAGGGGGACGGAGGAACAGGGTCATTCTATGGCTACACCTTC CSAKGDGGTGSFYGYTF
TRBJ2-2 TRBV7-3 TRBD2 many TGTGCCAGCAGCTTACTCCTTAGCGGGAGTTCCGGGGAGCTGTTTTTT CASSLLLSGSSGELFF
TRBJ2-7 TRBV10-3 . . TGTGCCATCAAGCACGCGGGGGACAGCCCTTCCTACGAGCAGTACTTC CAIKHAGDSPSYEQYF
TRBJ2-1 TRBV7-2 . many TGTGCCAGCAGCCTCCCACCACTAGGGAGCAATGAGCAGTTCTTC CASSLPPLGSNEQFF
TRBJ2-5 TRBV27 TRBD2 . TGTGCCAGCAGTTTATTGATAGCGGGAGTAGGGCAAGAGACCCAGTACTTC CASSLLIAGVGQETQYF
TRBJ2-7 TRBV7-2 . . TGTGCCAGCAGCTCCCTGACAGGGACTTCCTACGAGCAGTACTTC CASSSLTGTSYEQYF
TRBJ2-2 TRBV14 . . TGTGCCAGCAGCCAAGGGGAGCTGTTTTTT CASSQGELFF
TRBJ1-2 TRBV7-3 TRBD1 . TGTGCCAGCAGCTCATCTTTACCCGGGACAGGGGGCTACACCTTC CASSSSLPGTGGYTF
TRBJ2-1 TRBV13 TRBD2 few TGTGCCAGCAGCACAACTAGCGGGGGGAGGAATGAGCAGTTCTTC CASSTTSGGRNEQFF
TRBJ2-7 TRBV19 TRBD1 many TGTGCCAGTAGTGGATTCCTCCGGGACAGGGGTTCCTACGAGCAGTACTTC CASSGFLRDRGSYEQYF
TRBJ2-3 TRBV3-1 TRBD1 few TGTGCCAGCAGCAACAGACAGGGTTTGACAGATACGCAGTATTTT CASSNRQGLTDTQYF
TRBJ1-1 TRBV6-2/TRBV6-3 . many TGTGCCACCCTTAAAAACACTGAAGCTTTCTTT CATLKNTEAFF
TRBJ2-7 TRBV29-1 TRBD1 . TGCAGCGTCGAAGGACAGGGGGTCTACGAGCAGTACTTC CSVEGQGVYEQYF
TRBJ2-3 TRBV6-1 TRBD1 . TGTGCCAGCAGCTCGACAGGGGGATTTAATACGCAGTATTTT CASSSTGGFNTQYF
TRBJ2-7 TRBV29-1 . once TGCAGCGTTGATGATGGTTTAGGCTACGAGCAGTACTTC CSVDDGLGYEQYF
TRBJ2-1 TRBV24-1 . . TGTGCCACCAGTGAGGATGGACACGCTAATGAGCAGTTCTTC CATSEDGHANEQFF
TRBJ1-1 TRBV12-3/TRBV12-4 . many TGTGCCAGCAGACAGTTGGGGGGGGCGAACACTGAAGCTTTCTTT CASRQLGGANTEAFF
TRBJ1-2 TRBV27 . many TGTGCCAGCAGTCCGACAACTTCCTATGGCTACACCTTC CASSPTTSYGYTF
TRBJ2-3 TRBV10-3 TRBD1 many TGTGCCATCAGTGAGAGGGGGACAGGGCCCACAGATACGCAGTATTTT CAISERGTGPTDTQYF
TRBJ2-2 TRBV9 TRBD1 . TGTGCCAGCAGCGCCCACCAGGGGGCAGCCGGGGAGCTGTTTTTT CASSAHQGAAGELFF
TRBJ2-1 TRBV24-1 TRBD2 many TGTGCCACCAGTGATTTGAACAAACTAGCGGGAGGGCATTGGGACAATGAGCAGTTCTTC CATSDLNKLAGGHWDNEQFF
TRBJ1-3 TRBV3-1 . few TGTGCCAGCAGCCAACCCAGGCAGACAGGACCCTCTGGAAACACCATATATTTT CASSQPRQTGPSGNTIYF
TRBJ1-6 TRBV20-1 TRBD1 . TGCAGTGCCAGCAGGGGGGGCGAAGGTAATTCACCCCTCCACTTT CSASRGGEGNSPLHF
TRBJ2-7 TRBV10-3 . . TGTGCCATCACCGCAGGACCATACGAGCAGTACTTC CAITAGPYEQYF